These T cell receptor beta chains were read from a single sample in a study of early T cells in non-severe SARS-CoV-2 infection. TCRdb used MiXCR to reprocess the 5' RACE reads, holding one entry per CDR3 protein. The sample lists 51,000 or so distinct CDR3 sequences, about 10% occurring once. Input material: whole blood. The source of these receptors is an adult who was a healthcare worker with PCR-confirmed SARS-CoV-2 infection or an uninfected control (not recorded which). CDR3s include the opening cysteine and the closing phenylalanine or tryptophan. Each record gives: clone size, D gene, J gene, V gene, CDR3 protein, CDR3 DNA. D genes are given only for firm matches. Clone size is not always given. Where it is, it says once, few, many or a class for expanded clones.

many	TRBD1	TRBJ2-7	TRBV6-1	CASSEGTGVSYEQYF	TGTGCCAGCAGTGAAGGGACAGGAGTTTCCTACGAGCAGTACTTC
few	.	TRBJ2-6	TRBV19	CASSIRFAGASSGANVLTF	TGTGCCAGTAGTATACGGTTTGCAGGGGCAAGCTCTGGGGCCAACGTCCTGACTTTC
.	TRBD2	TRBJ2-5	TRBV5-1	CASSLDLAGIQETQYF	TGCGCCAGCAGCTTGGATCTAGCGGGGATTCAAGAGACCCAGTACTTC
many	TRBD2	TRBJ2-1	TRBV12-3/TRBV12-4	CASGRENGNEQFF	TGTGCCAGCGGGCGGGAGAATGGAAATGAGCAGTTCTTC
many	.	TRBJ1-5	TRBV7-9	CASSSGGGNQPQHF	TGTGCCAGCAGCTCCGGGGGGGGCAATCAGCCCCAGCATTTT
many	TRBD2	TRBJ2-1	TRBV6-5	CASSSSRGREEQFF	TGTGCCAGCAGTTCCTCTCGCGGGAGGGAAGAGCAGTTCTTC
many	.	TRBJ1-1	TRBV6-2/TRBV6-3	CASSKGRLNTEAFF	TGTGCCAGCAGCAAGGGACGGCTGAACACTGAAGCTTTCTTT
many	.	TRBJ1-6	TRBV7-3	CASSADRLSPLHF	TGTGCCAGCAGCGCCGACAGATTATCACCCCTCCACTTT
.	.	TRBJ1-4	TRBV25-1	CASSAESRGGKLFF	TGTGCCAGCAGTGCCGAATCCAGGGGAGGAAAACTGTTTTTT
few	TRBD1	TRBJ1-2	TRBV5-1	CATSSSATGGEGYTF	TGCGCCACCTCCTCCTCGGCCACAGGGGGGGAAGGCTACACCTTC
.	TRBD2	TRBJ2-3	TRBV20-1	CSARVSLAGLTDTQYF	TGCAGTGCTAGAGTCTCACTAGCGGGCCTCACAGATACGCAGTATTTT
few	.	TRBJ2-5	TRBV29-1	CTVGRRQETQYF	TGCACCGTAGGACGGAGACAAGAGACCCAGTACTTC
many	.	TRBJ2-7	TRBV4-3	CASSQGYRASSYEQYF	TGCGCCAGCAGCCAAGGTTACAGGGCCAGCTCCTACGAGCAGTACTTC
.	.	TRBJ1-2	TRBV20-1	CSAPDSGGSNYGYTF	TGCAGTGCACCGGACAGTGGAGGATCTAACTATGGCTACACCTTC
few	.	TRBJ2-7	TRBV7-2	CASSPPTVSYEQYF	TGTGCCAGCAGCCCGCCGACAGTTTCCTACGAGCAGTACTTC
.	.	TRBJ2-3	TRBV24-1	CATSPQDGVPVDTQYF	TGTGCCACCAGCCCCCAGGACGGGGTGCCGGTAGATACGCAGTATTTT
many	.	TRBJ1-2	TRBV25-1	CASSADGYYGYTF	TGTGCCAGCAGTGCCGACGGATACTATGGCTACACCTTC
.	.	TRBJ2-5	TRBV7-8	CAAGETQYF	TGTGCCGCTGGAGAGACCCAGTACTTC
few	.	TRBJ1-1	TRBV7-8	CASSYQPDTEAFF	TGTGCCAGCAGTTACCAACCGGACACTGAAGCTTTCTTT
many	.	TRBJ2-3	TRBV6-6	CASKGVGRTDTQYF	TGTGCCAGCAAGGGGGTTGGGCGCACAGATACGCAGTATTTT
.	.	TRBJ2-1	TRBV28	CASSFMRNEQFF	TGTGCCAGCAGTTTTATGAGGAATGAGCAGTTCTTC
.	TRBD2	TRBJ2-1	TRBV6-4	CASSDSTSGVNEQFF	TGTGCCAGCAGTGACTCGACTAGCGGGGTCAATGAGCAGTTCTTC
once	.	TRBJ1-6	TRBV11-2	CASSLDGSYNSPLHF	TGTGCCAGCAGCTTGGATGGGTCTTATAATTCACCCCTCCACTTT
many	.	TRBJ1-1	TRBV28	CASSSSGAFLNTEAFF	TGTGCCAGCAGCAGTTCAGGGGCGTTTCTGAACACTGAAGCTTTCTTT
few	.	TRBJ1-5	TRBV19	CASTAPSGGARVNQPQHF	TGTGCCAGTACCGCTCCCTCCGGGGGGGCCCGGGTCAATCAGCCCCAGCATTTT
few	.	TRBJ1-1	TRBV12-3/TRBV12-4	CASSRDTGRNTEAFF	TGTGCCAGCAGTCGAGATACAGGGAGGAACACTGAAGCTTTCTTT
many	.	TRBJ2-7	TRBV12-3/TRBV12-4	CASSLTGRTEQYF	TGTGCCAGCAGTCTGACAGGGAGGACCGAGCAGTACTTC
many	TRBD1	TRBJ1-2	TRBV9	CASSPRTGDYGYTF	TGTGCCAGCAGCCCCCGGACAGGGGACTATGGCTACACCTTC